The clone carrying this T cell receptor (beta chain) appeared once. Patients at the Seattle site were enrolled during active infection and followed longitudinally. Libraries were prepared by immunoSEQ multiplex PCR; TCRdb keeps only in-frame clonotypes and omits some of them. The profile shows about 200,000 clones, over 75% of them singletons. This sample was included in a study of blood T cell repertoires in COVID-19. Germline V CDR1 and CDR2: SGDLS, YYNGEE. The CDR3 covers 14 residues. Trimming cost V 8 bases and J 4 bases; bases outside gene matches: 8. This receptor was identified in a man aged 50 or older with COVID-19, enrolled during active disease. This chain connects TRBV9 to TRBJ2-2; 7 positions agree with TRBD2. Sequenced sample: peripheral blood. CDR3 coding DNA: TGTGCCAGTAGACGGGGGGATTCCACCGGGGAGCTGTTTTTT. This gives the protein CASRRGDSTGELFF.